This TCR beta chain stems from a study of siplizumab effects on memory and regulatory T cells. A remark on this clone: No antigen is known for it.

Study-level results: In the presence of siplizumab, alloreactive sequences traceable to unstimulated CD4+ memory cells were significantly reduced. The average Treg-derived proportion among mappable alloreactive CD4+ clones was about 70% with siplizumab versus 25% to 30% in controls.

The table came from immunoSEQ multiplex PCR; TCRdb's copy has only in-frame clones and leaves some out. The sample includes fewer than 100,000 clones, over 85% of them seen just once. Germline V gene data show CDR1 as SNHLY and CDR2 as FYNNEI. This CDR3 has 14 amino acids. V lost 4 bases and J lost 4, with 13 bases in between. The V call is TRBV2, the J call TRBJ1-1; D is perhaps TRBD1 (5 bases). Sample: non-Treg CD4+ T cells sorted from blood. The sequence was collected from a human donor in good health. This CDR3 is CASSVGGVSTEAFF. As DNA, the CDR3 is TGTGCCAGCAGTGTTGGAGGGGTGAGCACTGAAGCTTTCTTT.